This TCR beta chain came from a study of T-cell memory formation after mild COVID-19. Study-wide context: The study found TCR clusters largely donor specific.

The CDR3 sequence is 20 residues long. The V end lost 5 bases, the J end lost 1 base, and 27 bases lay between the germline ends. The germline V gene has CDR1 SEHNR and CDR2 FQNEAQ (reference sequence). As to this clonotype: Its specificity is unknown.

Whole-study findings and limits: CD4+ bias marked clones expanding day 15 to 37, unlike balanced contracting clones. Pre-infection memory held some responding clones, suggesting pre-existing cross-reactive T cells responded.

TCR alpha and TCR beta cDNA libraries carrying sample barcodes and UMIs were produced by 5'RACE using constant-segment primers. TCRdb fed the 5' RACE reads into MiXCR, producing one record per CDR3 protein. The sample lists about 130,000 distinct CDR3 sequences, roughly 24% occurring once. The chain couples TRBV7-9 to TRBJ2-1, with D perhaps matching TRBD1 (6 bases). Specimen: PBMCs or a T cell subset sorted from them (not recorded which). The sequence came from an adult woman who had mild COVID-19 (a few samples of this study predate the infection). Cell type and time point are not known. CDR3 region: CASSPLGGSGDSPSYNEQFF. The CDR3 bases are TGTGCCAGCAGCCCTCTTGGTGGCTCAGGGGATTCCCCTTCCTACAATGAGCAGTTCTTC.